This T cell receptor beta chain was sequenced for a study of blood T cell repertoires in COVID-19. The protocol was immunoSEQ multiplex PCR, while the TCRdb copy is restricted to in-frame clones and leaves out a portion. This sample has roughly 220,000 clones, with approximately 84% found just once. Germline lookup yields CDR1 LGHDT and CDR2 YNNKEL (reference sequence). V shed 4 bases and J 8 bases; nucleotides not matched to a gene: 10. The CDR3 loop spans 16 amino acids. This sequence originates from a man aged 45-65 years who had recovered from COVID-19. Sequencing input: peripheral blood. This chain uses TRBV3-1 (or the pseudogene TRBV3-2) with TRBJ1-6; 8 bases map to TRBD1. The CDR3 DNA reads TGTGCCAGCAGCCCTAGACAGACAGGGGCCTATTCACCCCTCCACTTT. This translates into CASSPRQTGAYSPLHF.